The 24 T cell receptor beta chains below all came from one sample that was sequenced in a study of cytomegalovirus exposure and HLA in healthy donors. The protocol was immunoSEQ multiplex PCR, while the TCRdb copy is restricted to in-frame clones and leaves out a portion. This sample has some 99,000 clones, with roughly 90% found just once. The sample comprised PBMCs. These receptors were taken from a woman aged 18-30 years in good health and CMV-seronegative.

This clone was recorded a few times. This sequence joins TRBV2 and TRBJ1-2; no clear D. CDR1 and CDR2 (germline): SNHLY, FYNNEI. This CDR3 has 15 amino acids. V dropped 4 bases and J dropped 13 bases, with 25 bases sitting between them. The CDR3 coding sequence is TGTGCCAGCAGTGCCGAACTTATACCGATTGCCTCTCCCACCTTC. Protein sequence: CASSAELIPIASPTF.

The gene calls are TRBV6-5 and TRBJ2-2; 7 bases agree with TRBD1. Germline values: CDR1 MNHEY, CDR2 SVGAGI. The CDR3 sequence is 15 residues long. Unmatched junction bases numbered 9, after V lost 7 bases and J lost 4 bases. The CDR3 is CASTRTGLSTGELFF. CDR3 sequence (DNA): TGTGCCAGCACCAGGACAGGTTTGAGCACCGGGGAGCTGTTTTTT.

This CDR3 is CASSLDTAYEQYF. The DNA for the CDR3 is TGTGCCAGCAGCCTGGACACAGCCTACGAGCAGTACTTC. This chain links TRBV7-3 with TRBJ2-7, with D possibly matching TRBD1 (5 bases). CDR3 length: 13 amino acids. V lost 5 bases and J lost 2, with 10 bases in between. From germline, CDR1 is SGHTA and CDR2 FQGTGA.

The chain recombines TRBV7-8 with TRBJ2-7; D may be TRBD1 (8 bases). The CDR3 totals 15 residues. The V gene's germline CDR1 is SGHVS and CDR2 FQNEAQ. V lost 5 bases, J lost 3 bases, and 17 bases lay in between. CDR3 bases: TGTGCCAGCAGCCGCGGGGGTGGACAGGGCTACGAGCAGTACTTC. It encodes CASSRGGGQGYEQYF.

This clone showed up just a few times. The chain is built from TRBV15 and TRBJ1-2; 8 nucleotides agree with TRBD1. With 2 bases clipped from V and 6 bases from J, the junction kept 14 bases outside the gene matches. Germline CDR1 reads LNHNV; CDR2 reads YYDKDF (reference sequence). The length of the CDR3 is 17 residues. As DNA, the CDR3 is TGTGCCACCAGCAGATATGAAGGACGGACAGGGAAGGATGGCTACACCTTC. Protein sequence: CATSRYEGRTGKDGYTF.

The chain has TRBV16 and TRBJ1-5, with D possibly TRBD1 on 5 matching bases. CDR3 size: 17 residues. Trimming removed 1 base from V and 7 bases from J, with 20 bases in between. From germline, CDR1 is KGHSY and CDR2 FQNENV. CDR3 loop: CASSQYRGEGPNQPQHF. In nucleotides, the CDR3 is TGTGCCAGCAGCCAATATCGGGGGGAGGGGCCGAACCAGCCCCAGCATTTT.

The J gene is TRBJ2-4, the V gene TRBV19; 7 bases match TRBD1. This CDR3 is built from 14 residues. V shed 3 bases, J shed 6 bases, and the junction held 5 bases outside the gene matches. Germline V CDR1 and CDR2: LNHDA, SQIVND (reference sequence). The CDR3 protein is CASSIGQAANIQYF. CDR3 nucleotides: TGTGCCAGTAGTATCGGACAGGCAGCAAACATTCAGTACTTC.

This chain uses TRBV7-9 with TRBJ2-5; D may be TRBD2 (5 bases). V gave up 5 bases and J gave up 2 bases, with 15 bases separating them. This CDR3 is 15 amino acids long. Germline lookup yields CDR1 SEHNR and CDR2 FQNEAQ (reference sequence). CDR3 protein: CASSGRRTIQETQYF. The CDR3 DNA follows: TGTGCCAGCAGCGGTCGGAGGACCATTCAAGAGACCCAGTACTTC.

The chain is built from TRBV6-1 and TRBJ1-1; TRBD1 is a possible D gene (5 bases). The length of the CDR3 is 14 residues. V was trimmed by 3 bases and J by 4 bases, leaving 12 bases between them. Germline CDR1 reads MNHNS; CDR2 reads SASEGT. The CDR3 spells CASSDTGRGTEAFF. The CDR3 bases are TGTGCCAGCAGTGATACGGGTAGGGGCACTGAAGCTTTCTTT.

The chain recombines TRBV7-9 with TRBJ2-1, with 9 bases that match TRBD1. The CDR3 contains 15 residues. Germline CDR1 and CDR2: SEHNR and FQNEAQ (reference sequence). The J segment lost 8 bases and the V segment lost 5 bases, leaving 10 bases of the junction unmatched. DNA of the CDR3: TGTGCCAGCAGCCAGTACAGGGGGCTTAAGGATGAGCAGTTCTTC. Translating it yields CASSQYRGLKDEQFF.

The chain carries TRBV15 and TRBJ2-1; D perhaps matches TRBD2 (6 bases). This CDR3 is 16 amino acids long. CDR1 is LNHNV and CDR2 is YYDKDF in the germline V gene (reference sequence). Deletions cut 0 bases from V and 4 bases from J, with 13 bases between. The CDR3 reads CATSRDVRGVYNEQFF. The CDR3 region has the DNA TGTGCCACCAGCAGAGATGTGCGGGGCGTGTACAATGAGCAGTTCTTC.

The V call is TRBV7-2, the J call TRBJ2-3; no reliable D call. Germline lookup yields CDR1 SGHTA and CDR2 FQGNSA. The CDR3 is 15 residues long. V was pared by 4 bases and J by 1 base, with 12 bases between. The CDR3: CASSSTASGTDTQYF. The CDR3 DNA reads TGTGCCAGCAGCTCGACCGCGAGCGGCACAGATACGCAGTATTTT.

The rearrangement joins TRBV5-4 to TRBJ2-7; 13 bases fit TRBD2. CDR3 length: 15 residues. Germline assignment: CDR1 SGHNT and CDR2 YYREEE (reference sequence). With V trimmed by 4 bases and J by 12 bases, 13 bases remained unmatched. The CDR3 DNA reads TGTGCCAGCAGCCCAACTTCGGGACTAGCGGGGTTTTGGTACTTC. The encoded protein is CASSPTSGLAGFWYF.

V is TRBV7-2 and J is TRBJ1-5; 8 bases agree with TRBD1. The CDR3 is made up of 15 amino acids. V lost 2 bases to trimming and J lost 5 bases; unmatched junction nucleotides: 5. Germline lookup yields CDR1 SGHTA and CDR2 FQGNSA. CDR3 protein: CASSLPGTGYQPQHF. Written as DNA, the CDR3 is TGTGCCAGCAGCTTACCCGGGACAGGTTATCAGCCCCAGCATTTT.

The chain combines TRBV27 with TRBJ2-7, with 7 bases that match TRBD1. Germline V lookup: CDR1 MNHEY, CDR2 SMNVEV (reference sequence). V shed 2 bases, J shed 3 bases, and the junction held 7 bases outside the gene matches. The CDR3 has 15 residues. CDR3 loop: CASSLTGTEIYEQYF. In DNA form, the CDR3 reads TGTGCCAGCAGTTTAACCGGGACAGAGATCTACGAGCAGTACTTC.

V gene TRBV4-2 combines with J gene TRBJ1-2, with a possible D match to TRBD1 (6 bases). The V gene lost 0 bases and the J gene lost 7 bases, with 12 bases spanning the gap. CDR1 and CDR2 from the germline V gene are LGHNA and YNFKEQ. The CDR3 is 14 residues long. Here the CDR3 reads CASSQERGGGGYTF. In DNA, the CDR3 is TGTGCCAGCAGCCAAGAACGGGGGGGCGGTGGCTACACCTTC.

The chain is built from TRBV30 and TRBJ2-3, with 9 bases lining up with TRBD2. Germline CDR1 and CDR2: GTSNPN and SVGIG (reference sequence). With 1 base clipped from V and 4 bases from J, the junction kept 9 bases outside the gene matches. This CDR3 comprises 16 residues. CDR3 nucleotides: TGTGCCTGGAGTGGCGGGGGGGCTGCCGGGGCAGATACGCAGTATTTT. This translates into CAWSGGGAAGADTQYF. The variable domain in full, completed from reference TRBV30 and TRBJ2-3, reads SQTIHQWPATLVQPVGSPLSLECTVEGTSNPNLYWYRQAAGRGLQLLFYSVGIGQISSEVPQNLSASRPQDRQFILSSKKLLLSDSGFYLCAWSGGGAAGADTQYFGPGTRLTVL.

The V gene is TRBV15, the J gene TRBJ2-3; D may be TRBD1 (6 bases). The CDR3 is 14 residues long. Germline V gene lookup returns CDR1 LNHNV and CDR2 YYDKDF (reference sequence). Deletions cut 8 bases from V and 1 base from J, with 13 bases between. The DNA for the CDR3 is TGTGCCACCGGTAGGGGGACCCGCACAGATACGCAGTATTTT. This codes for CATGRGTRTDTQYF. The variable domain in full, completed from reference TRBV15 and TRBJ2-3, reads DAMVIQNPRYQVTQFGKPVTLSCSQTLNHNVMYWYQQKSSQAPKLLFHYYDKDFNNEADTPDNFQSRRPNTSFCFLDIRSPGLGDTAMYLCATGRGTRTDTQYFGPGTRLTVL.

The chain's CDR3 is CASSLLTAQETQYF. The DNA for the CDR3 is TGTGCCAGCAGTTTATTGACAGCACAAGAGACCCAGTACTTC. V and J are TRBV28 and TRBJ2-5; D might be TRBD1 (5 bases). CDR3 size: 14 residues. V was cut by 1 base and J by 2 bases, with 8 bases left in between. Germline V gene sequence: CDR1 MDHEN, CDR2 SYDVKM.

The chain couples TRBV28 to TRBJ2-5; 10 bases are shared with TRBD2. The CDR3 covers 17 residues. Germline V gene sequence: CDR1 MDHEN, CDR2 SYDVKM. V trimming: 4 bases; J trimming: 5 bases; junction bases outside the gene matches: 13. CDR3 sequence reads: CASSSPSTSGNRETQYF. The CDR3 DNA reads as TGTGCCAGCAGTTCCCCCTCCACTAGCGGGAATAGGGAGACCCAGTACTTC. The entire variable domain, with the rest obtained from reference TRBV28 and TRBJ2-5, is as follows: DVKVTQSSRYLVKRTGEKVFLECVQDMDHENMFWYRQDPGLGLRLIYFSYDVKMKEKGDIPEGYSVSREKKERFSLILESASTNQTSMYLCASSSPSTSGNRETQYFGPGTRLLVL.

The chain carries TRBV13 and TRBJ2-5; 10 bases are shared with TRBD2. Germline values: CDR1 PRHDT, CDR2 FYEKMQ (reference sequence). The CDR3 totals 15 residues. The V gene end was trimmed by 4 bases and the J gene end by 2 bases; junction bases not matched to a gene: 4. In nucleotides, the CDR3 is TGTGCCAGCAGCTCCACTAGCGGGGTTCAAGAGACCCAGTACTTC. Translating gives CASSSTSGVQETQYF.

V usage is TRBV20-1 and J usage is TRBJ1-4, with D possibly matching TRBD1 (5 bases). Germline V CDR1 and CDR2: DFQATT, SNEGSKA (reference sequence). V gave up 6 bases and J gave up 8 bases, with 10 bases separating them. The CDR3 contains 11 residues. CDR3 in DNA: TGCAGTGCCTTTGGGGGGGAAAAACTGTTTTTT. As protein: CSAFGGEKLFF.

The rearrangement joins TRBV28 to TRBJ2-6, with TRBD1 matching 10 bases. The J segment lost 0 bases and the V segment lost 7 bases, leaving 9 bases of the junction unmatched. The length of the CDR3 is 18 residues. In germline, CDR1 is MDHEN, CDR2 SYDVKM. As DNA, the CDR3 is TGTGCCAGCAAGGGACAGGGGTCACTTAACTCTGGGGCCAACGTCCTGACTTTC. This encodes CASKGQGSLNSGANVLTF. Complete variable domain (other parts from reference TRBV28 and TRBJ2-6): DVKVTQSSRYLVKRTGEKVFLECVQDMDHENMFWYRQDPGLGLRLIYFSYDVKMKEKGDIPEGYSVSREKKERFSLILESASTNQTSMYLCASKGQGSLNSGANVLTFGAGSRLTVL.

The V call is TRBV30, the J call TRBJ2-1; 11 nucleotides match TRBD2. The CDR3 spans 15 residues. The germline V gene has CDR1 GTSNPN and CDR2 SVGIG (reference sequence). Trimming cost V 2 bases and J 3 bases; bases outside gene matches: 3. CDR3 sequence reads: CAWSTGLAVYNEQFF. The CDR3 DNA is TGTGCCTGGAGTACGGGACTAGCGGTCTACAATGAGCAGTTCTTC. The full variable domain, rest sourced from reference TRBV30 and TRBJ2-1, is SQTIHQWPATLVQPVGSPLSLECTVEGTSNPNLYWYRQAAGRGLQLLFYSVGIGQISSEVPQNLSASRPQDRQFILSSKKLLLSDSGFYLCAWSTGLAVYNEQFFGPGTRLTVL.